This T cell receptor (beta chain) was observed in a study of cytotoxic CD8 clonotypes in ibrutinib-treated CLL. Study as a whole: Following a median roughly 12 months of treatment, with a range of 6 to 36, response samples were taken. Whole-study results and caveats: Baseline clonality, higher than in age-matched healthy donors, tracked circulating CD8+ T-cell counts. Public clonotypes occurred uncommonly; on treatment, they contracted or remained stable.

As regards this clone: Its cognate antigen is unknown.

Germline V gene lookup returns CDR1 SGHRS and CDR2 YFSETQ. The CDR3 runs to 14 residues. J was trimmed by 4 bases and V by 7 bases; bases with no gene match: 7. Clones were sequenced by immunoSEQ multiplex PCR, and TCRdb holds only the in-frame ones, with some missing. This table holds about 97,000 clones, around 73% found once. The source is a human donor with chronic lymphocytic leukemia. The chain links TRBV5-1 to TRBJ2-2; 7 nucleotides align to TRBD1. The material was PBMCs, obtained after 12 months of ibrutinib treatment. The CDR3 coding sequence is TGCGCCAGCCGACCCGGGACAGTCACCGGGGAGCTGTTTTTT. It yields the protein CASRPGTVTGELFF.